Listed below are T cell receptor beta chains from one sample, sequenced in a study of shared clonotypes between healthy human individuals. Sequencing was performed with immunoSEQ multiplex PCR; in TCRdb, only in-frame clones are kept and a portion is missing. Among over 2,000,000 clones, 80% to 95% were seen once, and the ten largest hold over 1.5%. The sample consisted of naive CD8+ T cells from PBMCs. All receptors come from a man between 18 and 35 years old in good health. Some clones in this sample may be carry-over from other donors' samples. The CDR3 runs from the conserved cysteine through the conserved F or W. Each record gives: CDR3 DNA, CDR3 protein, D gene, J gene, clone size, V gene. D genes are given only for firm matches. Only part of the rows carry a size: once, few, many, or a class if the clone is expanded.

TGTGCCAGCTCGGCGGACCCCTACGAGCAGTACTTC | CASSADPYEQYF | . | TRBJ2-7 | . | TRBV5-4
TGCAGCGTGAACCACAGGCTAGAAAACATTCAGTACTTC | CSVNHRLENIQYF | . | TRBJ2-4 | few | TRBV29-1
TGTGCCAGCAGCCCGCCGCACCTAGCGGGAGGGGACACCGGGGAGCTGTTTTTT | CASSPPHLAGGDTGELFF | TRBD2 | TRBJ2-2 | . | TRBV4-2
TGTGCCAGCAGCCCTAGCCATGAGCAGTTCTTC | CASSPSHEQFF | . | TRBJ2-1 | . | TRBV13
TGTGCCAGCAGCTCCCGTGACGGGGACCAAGAGACCCAGTACTTC | CASSSRDGDQETQYF | . | TRBJ2-5 | . | TRBV11-3
TGTGCCTGGAGTGTAGGCGGGAGGAACGAGCAGTACTTC | CAWSVGGRNEQYF | TRBD2 | TRBJ2-7 | once | TRBV30
TGTGCTAGTGGTCTGAGGGGCCATGGCTACACCTTC | CASGLRGHGYTF | . | TRBJ1-2 | . | TRBV12-5
TGTGCCAGCAGTCCATCTTCTAGCGGGAGGGGAGATACGCAGTATTTT | CASSPSSSGRGDTQYF | TRBD2 | TRBJ2-3 | . | TRBV7-3
TGTGCCAGTAAAGGTGATGGGGGGTACGGGGAGCTGTTTTTT | CASKGDGGYGELFF | . | TRBJ2-2 | . | TRBV19
TGTGCCAGCAGTCCAATCCACGGGGGAAACTACGAGCAGTACTTC | CASSPIHGGNYEQYF | . | TRBJ2-7 | . | TRBV27
TGTGCCAGCAGTTTTCTCTTCGGAGTAAATGAGCAGTTCTTC | CASSFLFGVNEQFF | . | TRBJ2-1 | . | TRBV28
TGTGCCAGCAGCTTATATCTGGAGCGGGAGCAGTACTTC | CASSLYLEREQYF | . | TRBJ2-7 | . | TRBV7-8
TGTGCCAGCAGCTTAGCTCAGGGCCCCCAGAGTGAGCAGTTCTTC | CASSLAQGPQSEQFF | . | TRBJ2-1 | . | TRBV7-9
TGTGCCAGCAGCCAACCCCGACAGACAACCCTCGGAAACACCATATATTTT | CASSQPRQTTLGNTIYF | . | TRBJ1-3 | . | TRBV7-9
TGTGCCAGCAGCTCGACGGACAGGGCTAACTACGAGCAGTACTTC | CASSSTDRANYEQYF | TRBD1 | TRBJ2-7 | . | TRBV7-9
TGTGCCAGCAGTGAAGCGGGGGTCTTAAGTCCCTACGAGCAGTACTTC | CASSEAGVLSPYEQYF | . | TRBJ2-7 | . | TRBV2
TGCAGCGTTGAGTGGGGACAGGGGGCGAGAGAGCAGTACTTC | CSVEWGQGAREQYF | TRBD1 | TRBJ2-7 | . | TRBV29-1
TGTGCCAGCAGCCCTGGACTAGCGAAAATCCAAGAGACCCAGTACTTC | CASSPGLAKIQETQYF | TRBD2 | TRBJ2-5 | . | TRBV11-2
TGTGCCAGCTCACCGGGACCAGGCCTTGCAACTAATGAAAAACTGTTTTTT | CASSPGPGLATNEKLFF | . | TRBJ1-4 | . | TRBV18
TGTGCCAGCAGGGTTGTTAGCCGGGACACCGACCCCGAGCAGTTCTTC | CASRVVSRDTDPEQFF | . | TRBJ2-1 | . | TRBV7-8
TGTGCCAGCAGCTTAGTAGCGGGCCCGTACAATGAGCAGTTCTTC | CASSLVAGPYNEQFF | TRBD2 | TRBJ2-1 | . | TRBV7-2
TGTGCCAGCAGCGGGGGACGGTACACAGATACGCAGTATTTT | CASSGGRYTDTQYF | . | TRBJ2-3 | . | TRBV9
TGTGCCAGCAAGGGGCGGCTAGCGGGAGGGGAGGGCCAAGAGACCCAGTACTTC | CASKGRLAGGEGQETQYF | TRBD2 | TRBJ2-5 | . | TRBV28
TGTGCCAGCACCACATCAGGCCCAGCTTTCTTT | CASTTSGPAFF | . | TRBJ1-1 | . | TRBV28
TGTGCCAGCAGCTTAAGGGGTACCGGGACAGGGAGCACAGATACGCAGTATTTT | CASSLRGTGTGSTDTQYF | TRBD1 | TRBJ2-3 | . | TRBV13
TGTGCCAGCAGCCCCAGGACAGGGTTACACGAGCAGTACTTC | CASSPRTGLHEQYF | TRBD1 | TRBJ2-7 | . | TRBV9
TGTGCCACCAGCACCGGACCGGCGGGACAGGGGGCCTACGAGCAGTACTTC | CATSTGPAGQGAYEQYF | TRBD1 | TRBJ2-7 | once | TRBV15
TGTGCCAGCAGCCTACCGGGACAGGGGACAGTCTACTATGGCTACACCTTC | CASSLPGQGTVYYGYTF | TRBD1 | TRBJ1-2 | . | TRBV28
TGTGCCAGCAGCCAGACAAGCCCGACAGGGGCTGGAAACACCATATATTTT | CASSQTSPTGAGNTIYF | TRBD1 | TRBJ1-3 | . | TRBV7-9
TGCGCCAGCAGCCTGACAGGATTTTCCTACGAGCAGTACTTC | CASSLTGFSYEQYF | . | TRBJ2-7 | . | TRBV5-1
TGTGCCAGCAGTTCTGTTAAAGACAGGGGATTTGCAGATACGCAGTATTTT | CASSSVKDRGFADTQYF | TRBD1 | TRBJ2-3 | . | TRBV28
TGTGCCAGCAGCCCCCGCCCCGGGACTAGCGGAGTCTCCTACAATGAGCAGTTCTTC | CASSPRPGTSGVSYNEQFF | TRBD2 | TRBJ2-1 | . | TRBV7-9
TGTGCCAGCAGGTTAACCGGGACAGGGGGAACCTACGAGCAGTACTTC | CASRLTGTGGTYEQYF | TRBD1 | TRBJ2-7 | . | TRBV27
TGCAGCGTGTTAGCGGTCCTCTCCTACGAGCAGTACTTC | CSVLAVLSYEQYF | . | TRBJ2-7 | . | TRBV29-1